This is a list of T cell receptor beta chains from one sample in a study of T-cell reconstitution after alpha-beta-depleted transplantation in children. TCRdb re-called the PCR reads through MiXCR, storing one row per CDR3 protein. The sample records 500,000 to 750,000 distinct CDR3 sequences, roughly 13% being singletons. The sequenced sample was PBMCs, mostly from graft donor cells, obtained 360 days after TCRalphabeta/CD19-depleted stem cell transplant. The receptor source for this set is a male patient aged 5 to 17 who had a stem cell transplant for acute myeloid leukemia, so the T cells may come from the graft donor. Both conserved end residues are part of each CDR3. The D gene is left open where the match is weak. Where a row states a size, it is once, few, many or the class of an expanded clone; other rows omit it.

V,D,J,size,CDR3,DNA
TRBV18,.,TRBJ1-1,.,CASSPPFSRGSLRSEAFF,TGTGCCAGCTCACCCCCTTTCTCTCGAGGGAGTCTTAGGTCTGAAGCTTTCTTT
TRBV7-9,.,TRBJ1-1,.,CASSLVSGQLEAFF,TGTGCCAGCAGCTTAGTGTCCGGACAGCTTGAAGCTTTCTTT
TRBV9,TRBD2,TRBJ2-1,many,CASSALADLSEQFF,TGTGCCAGCAGCGCCCTAGCGGATCTATCTGAGCAGTTCTTC
TRBV7-2,.,TRBJ2-2,few,CASSLDSQGTGELFF,TGTGCCAGCAGCTTAGACTCCCAGGGCACCGGGGAGCTGTTTTTT
TRBV24-1,TRBD2,TRBJ2-2,many,CATSWGLAGSNTGELFF,TGTGCCACCAGTTGGGGGCTAGCGGGGTCGAACACCGGGGAGCTGTTTTTT
TRBV6-5,.,TRBJ2-1,.,CASSYSLASEGNEQFF,TGTGCCAGCAGTTACTCGCTAGCCTCGGAGGGCAATGAGCAGTTCTTC
TRBV29-1,.,TRBJ2-1,many,CSVVGWGLHNEQFF,TGCAGCGTTGTAGGCTGGGGCCTCCACAATGAGCAGTTCTTC
TRBV14,.,TRBJ2-1,.,CASSQARFGDFLSNEQFF,TGTGCCAGCAGCCAAGCTCGTTTCGGGGACTTCCTGAGCAATGAGCAGTTCTTC
TRBV6-1,TRBD2,TRBJ2-5,.,CASSPGGVSLETQYF,TGTGCCAGCAGCCCCGGGGGGGTCTCGTTGGAGACCCAGTACTTC
TRBV5-1,TRBD2,TRBJ2-1,.,CASSWAGGSNEQFF,TGCGCCAGCAGCTGGGCGGGAGGATCGAATGAGCAGTTCTTC
TRBV6-5,TRBD1,TRBJ1-5,many,CASSRASGGWSNQPQHF,TGTGCCAGCAGCCGTGCCTCAGGGGGCTGGAGCAATCAGCCCCAGCATTTT
TRBV12-3/TRBV12-4,.,TRBJ2-1,.,CASSFLFYNEQFF,TGTGCCAGCAGTTTCTTATTTTACAATGAGCAGTTCTTC
TRBV21-1,.,TRBJ1-3,few,CASSKGLRPLSGNTIYF,TGTGCCAGCAGCAAAGGCCTCCGGCCGCTCTCTGGAAACACCATATATTTT
TRBV28,TRBD2,TRBJ2-1,.,CASSLLRLAGLYNEQFF,TGTGCCAGCAGTCTACTCCGACTAGCGGGACTCTACAATGAGCAGTTCTTC
TRBV29-1,TRBD2,TRBJ2-7,few,CSVEGGGTSGSSYEQYF,TGCAGCGTTGAAGGAGGAGGGACTAGCGGGAGCTCCTACGAGCAGTACTTC
TRBV20-1,.,TRBJ2-3,.,CSASGTGGTDTQYF,TGCAGTGCATCCGGGACGGGGGGCACAGATACGCAGTATTTT
TRBV12-3/TRBV12-4,TRBD2,TRBJ2-7,many,CASSAGTSYSYEQYF,TGTGCCAGCAGTGCCGGGACTAGCTACTCCTACGAGCAGTACTTC
TRBV28,.,TRBJ2-1,many,CASRPWYNEQFF,TGTGCCAGCAGACCCTGGTACAATGAGCAGTTCTTC
TRBV19,.,TRBJ2-1,.,CASSLGGAPVEFF,TGTGCCAGTAGTCTAGGTGGAGCGCCTGTGGAGTTCTTC
TRBV7-2,TRBD1,TRBJ2-7,many,CASSAGGSDYEQYF,TGTGCCAGCAGCGCAGGGGGTTCTGACTACGAGCAGTACTTC
TRBV7-2,.,TRBJ2-1,.,CASSPRSGGEQFF,TGTGCCAGCAGCCCCCGGAGTGGAGGTGAGCAGTTCTTC
TRBV15,.,TRBJ1-2,many,CATSKPLKDGYTF,TGTGCCACCAGCAAACCCCTTAAAGATGGCTACACCTTC
TRBV18,TRBD1,TRBJ2-1,few,CASSLTGQPTYNEQFF,TGTGCCAGCTCACTGACGGGACAGCCAACCTACAATGAGCAGTTCTTC
TRBV7-2,TRBD1,TRBJ1-1,.,CASSTGGAGNTEAFF,TGTGCCAGCAGCACAGGGGGCGCGGGGAACACTGAAGCTTTCTTT
TRBV24-1,.,TRBJ2-1,.,CATSIQGTSHNEQFF,TGTGCCACCAGTATCCAGGGGACCAGCCACAATGAGCAGTTCTTC
TRBV28,.,TRBJ1-5,.,CASSLLEFLQPQHF,TGTGCCAGCAGTTTATTGGAGTTCCTTCAGCCCCAGCATTTT
TRBV2,.,TRBJ2-1,many,CATNRVGNEQFF,TGTGCCACCAACCGGGTGGGCAATGAGCAGTTCTTC
TRBV20-1,TRBD2,TRBJ2-2,few,CSARAGLAGGFGELFF,TGCAGTGCTAGAGCCGGACTAGCGGGAGGATTCGGGGAGCTGTTTTTT
TRBV11-1,TRBD2,TRBJ2-4,few,CASSPGLAGGPSTKNIQYF,TGTGCCAGCAGCCCGGGACTAGCGGGAGGGCCTTCGACCAAAAACATTCAGTACTTC
TRBV30,.,TRBJ2-7,few,CAWKSGGQFYEQYF,TGTGCCTGGAAGAGTGGAGGGCAGTTCTACGAGCAGTACTTC
TRBV19,TRBD1,TRBJ1-1,few,CATRTGGTEAFF,TGTGCCACCCGGACAGGGGGCACTGAAGCTTTCTTT
TRBV7-3,TRBD2,TRBJ2-2,.,CASSRLAGAGNTGELFF,TGTGCCAGCAGCCGACTAGCGGGAGCGGGGAACACCGGGGAGCTGTTTTTT
TRBV6-2/TRBV6-3,TRBD1,TRBJ2-6,.,CASSYSRGQGSGANVLTF,TGTGCCAGCAGTTACTCCCGCGGACAGGGCTCTGGGGCCAACGTCCTGACTTTC
TRBV4-2,TRBD2,TRBJ2-2,few,CASSLDLAGVGTGELFF,TGTGCCAGCAGCCTGGACTTAGCGGGAGTTGGCACCGGGGAGCTGTTTTTT
TRBV20-1,.,TRBJ2-7,.,CSAPTTGQRGTYEQYF,TGCAGTGCTCCAACCACGGGGCAGAGGGGTACCTACGAGCAGTACTTC
TRBV3-1,.,TRBJ2-5,.,CASSPIGRGAETQYF,TGTGCCAGCAGCCCGATTGGACGGGGGGCTGAGACCCAGTACTTC
TRBV10-3,TRBD1,TRBJ2-7,.,CAISEKGQAAYEQYF,TGTGCCATCAGTGAAAAGGGACAGGCGGCCTACGAGCAGTACTTC
TRBV6-2/TRBV6-3,.,TRBJ2-6,many,CASSRMRGNNALGANVLTF,TGTGCCAGCAGCCGAATGAGGGGGAATAATGCACTGGGGGCCAACGTCCTGACTTTC
TRBV7-2,TRBD2,TRBJ2-1,.,CASSLAPLLAGDPYNEQFF,TGTGCCAGCAGCTTAGCTCCCTTACTAGCGGGAGACCCCTACAATGAGCAGTTCTTC
TRBV6-1,TRBD1,TRBJ2-3,many,CASSSGTGWIDTQYF,TGTGCCAGCAGCTCCGGGACAGGGTGGATAGATACGCAGTATTTT
TRBV5-1,.,TRBJ2-5,.,CASSPKAVGGTQYF,TGCGCCAGCAGCCCCAAGGCGGTGGGGGGGACCCAGTACTTC
TRBV7-8,.,TRBJ1-1,.,CASSFSGSNTEAFF,TGTGCCAGCAGCTTTTCAGGGTCGAACACTGAAGCTTTCTTT
TRBV10-3,.,TRBJ2-3,few,CASSGSGPSTDTQYF,TGTGCCAGTTCCGGGAGTGGACCTAGCACAGATACGCAGTATTTT
TRBV5-1,TRBD1,TRBJ2-1,many,CASSLVGQGYNEQFF,TGCGCCAGCAGCTTGGTGGGACAGGGCTACAATGAGCAGTTCTTC
TRBV29-1,.,TRBJ1-1,few,CSAQSGVLENTEAFF,TGCAGTGCCCAGTCAGGGGTTCTTGAGAACACTGAAGCTTTCTTT
TRBV20-1,.,TRBJ2-1,.,CSIRGRANEQFF,TGCAGTATTAGGGGGAGGGCCAATGAGCAGTTCTTC
TRBV4-2,.,TRBJ2-3,.,CASSQAEGGRTDTQYF,TGTGCCAGCAGCCAAGCTGAGGGAGGTCGCACAGATACGCAGTATTTT
TRBV15,TRBD1,TRBJ2-7,many,CATSSWDRSYEQYF,TGTGCCACCAGCAGCTGGGACAGATCCTACGAGCAGTACTTC
TRBV29-1,TRBD2,TRBJ2-1,.,CSVEGPSGRARNEQFF,TGCAGCGTTGAAGGCCCTAGCGGGAGGGCCCGGAATGAGCAGTTCTTC
TRBV12-3/TRBV12-4,.,TRBJ1-6,many,CASSFGPNSPLHF,TGTGCCAGCAGTTTTGGGCCGAATTCACCCCTCCACTTT
TRBV5-1,.,TRBJ2-3,.,CASSLDRAQDTQYF,TGCGCCAGCAGCTTGGACAGGGCCCAAGATACGCAGTATTTT
TRBV7-6,.,TRBJ2-2,few,CASSLAQITGELFF,TGTGCCAGCAGCTTAGCCCAAATCACCGGGGAGCTGTTTTTT
TRBV4-3,TRBD1,TRBJ1-2,few,CASSQDIGQGTYGYTF,TGCGCCAGCAGCCAAGATATCGGACAGGGAACCTATGGCTACACCTTC
TRBV28,.,TRBJ2-1,.,CASTPGAPYNEQFF,TGTGCCAGCACCCCGGGGGCTCCCTACAATGAGCAGTTCTTC
TRBV7-3,TRBD2,TRBJ2-5,.,CASSPQSSGGRETQYF,TGTGCCAGCAGCCCCCAATCCTCGGGGGGACGAGAGACCCAGTACTTC